The 8 T cell receptor beta chains in this list originate from one sample, sequenced in a study of beta chain features in type 1 diabetes. Reverse transcribing all isolated RNA meant expressed TCRB transcripts were sequenced. Method: immunoSEQ multiplex PCR; TCRdb's copy keeps in-frame clones and lacks some. The sample shows 900,000 or so clones, roughly 15% of them seen only once. Sequencing was done on a sample of naive CD4+ T cells from blood. These receptors came from a woman between 18 and 29 years old in good health.

This clone appeared a few times. The gene calls are TRBV28 and TRBJ2-5; 8 bases align to TRBD1. Germline V gives CDR1 MDHEN, CDR2 SYDVKM. The ends lost 7 bases at V and 3 bases at J; junction bases unmatched: 7. This CDR3 contains 14 residues. The CDR3 DNA is TGTGCCAGCAAACGCCAGGGGGCGAAAGAGACCCAGTACTTC. As protein: CASKRQGAKETQYF.

This clone was seen a handful of times. This sequence joins TRBV7-2 and TRBJ2-7; 10 nucleotides match TRBD2. CDR1 and CDR2 (germline): SGHTA, FQGNSA. V shed 7 bases, J shed 6 bases, and the junction held 6 bases outside the gene matches. This CDR3 is 13 amino acids long. The CDR3 protein is CASNLAGVGEQYF. DNA for the CDR3: TGTGCCAGCAATCTAGCGGGAGTTGGCGAGCAGTACTTC.

In this sample, this clone turned up a few times. V and J are TRBV6-1 and TRBJ2-3; D is ambiguous. The V gene lost 10 bases and the J gene lost 2 bases, with 16 bases spanning the gap. Germline CDR1 and CDR2: MNHNS and SASEGT. The CDR3 spans 14 residues. CDR3 bases: TGTGCCACCCTTTTAACCCCGCACACAGATACGCAGTATTTT. This codes for CATLLTPHTDTQYF.

The CDR3 nucleotides are TGTGCCAGCAGCAACCTCAGGGGAACCGGGGAGCTGTTTTTT. It translates to CASSNLRGTGELFF. The V and J genes are TRBV6-5 and TRBJ2-2; the D gene is possibly TRBD1 (6 bases). CDR1 is MNHEY, CDR2 SVGAGI, per germline. The CDR3 runs 14 residues. Trimming removed 6 bases at V and 5 bases at J, with 13 bases between.

There are a few counts of this clone. The chain recombines TRBV2 with TRBJ1-2; D not resolved. Germline CDR1 SNHLY, CDR2 FYNNEI. V was pared by 3 bases and J by 2 bases, with 16 bases between. This CDR3 has 16 residues. The DNA for the CDR3 is TGTGCCAGCAGTGACCTCGCCGGGTCCAGGAACTATGGCTACACCTTC. The encoded protein is CASSDLAGSRNYGYTF.

This clone came up a few times. V and J are TRBV4-2 and TRBJ2-2; perhaps TRBD1 as D (5 bases). In germline, CDR1 is LGHNA, CDR2 YNFKEQ. The germline V and J ends were trimmed by 7 bases and 2 bases, with 14 bases remaining between them. The CDR3 length is 15 residues. The CDR3 nucleotides are TGTGCCAGCACCCACCGCGGACAAAACACCGGGGAGCTGTTTTTT. Translating gives CASTHRGQNTGELFF.

The V call is TRBV19, the J call TRBJ2-3, with D possibly matching TRBD1 (6 bases). V was clipped by 6 bases and J by 6 bases, with 16 bases between them. There are 14 residues in the CDR3. The germline gives CDR1 LNHDA, CDR2 SQIVND (reference sequence). The CDR3 bases are TGTGCCAGTAGCTACCTTTCTCAGGGGGATACGCAGTATTTT. Translated: CASSYLSQGDTQYF.

A few counts support this clone. The chain couples TRBV9 to TRBJ2-1; 9 bases fit TRBD2. Germline CDR1 and CDR2: SGDLS and YYNGEE. CDR3 length equals 15 residues. The ends lost 0 bases at V and 4 bases at J; junction bases unmatched: 2. CDR3: CASSVETSGYNEQFF. CDR3 DNA: TGTGCCAGCAGCGTAGAGACTAGCGGTTACAATGAGCAGTTCTTC.